The 25 T cell receptor beta chains below come from one sample, sequenced in a study of cytomegalovirus exposure and HLA in healthy donors. Amplification used 60 Vbeta primers and 13 Jbeta primers. Clones were read by immunoSEQ multiplex PCR, and TCRdb kept only the in-frame ones, dropping some. The sample has approximately 130,000 clones, over 75% seen once. The material sequenced was PBMCs. These TCRs come from a woman between 40 and 55 years old in good health and CMV-seropositive.

The chain links TRBV7-6 to TRBJ2-1, with D tentatively TRBD2 (6 bases). CDR3 length: 14 amino acids. V dropped 5 bases and J dropped 4 bases, with 12 bases sitting between them. In germline, CDR1 is SGHVS, CDR2 FNYEAQ. CDR3 sequence reads: CASSPGTRYNEQFF. The CDR3 DNA reads TGTGCCAGCAGCCCAGGGACTCGATACAATGAGCAGTTCTTC. Full variable domain (missing parts from reference TRBV7-6 and TRBJ2-1): GAGVSQSPRYKVTKRGQDVALRCDPISGHVSLYWYRQALGQGPEFLTYFNYEAQQDKSGLPNDRFSAERPEGSISTLTIQRTEQRDSAMYRCASSPGTRYNEQFFGPGTRLTVL.

This chain joins TRBV7-9 and TRBJ2-3; a possible D gene is TRBD2 (6 bases). The V end was cut by 2 bases, the J end by 8 bases, with 11 bases between. The CDR3 is 13 amino acids. Germline V gene data show CDR1 as SEHNR and CDR2 as FQNEAQ (reference sequence). In DNA form, the CDR3 reads TGTGCCAGCAGCTTATCACTCGGGGGTACGCAGTATTTT. It encodes CASSLSLGGTQYF.

V and J are TRBV11-2 and TRBJ1-3; D unclear. The germline V gene encodes CDR1 SGHAT and CDR2 FQNNGV. V was pared by 6 bases and J by 4 bases, with 13 bases between. The CDR3 runs to 14 residues. In DNA form, the CDR3 reads TGTGCCAGCAGTTTTGATCAGGTCGGAAACACCATATATTTT. Protein: CASSFDQVGNTIYF. The complete variable domain, with remaining parts taken from reference TRBV11-2 and TRBJ1-3, reads EAGVAQSPRYKIIEKRQSVAFWCNPISGHATLYWYQQILGQGPKLLIQFQNNGVVDDSQLPKDRFSAERLKGVDSTLKIQPAKLEDSAVYLCASSFDQVGNTIYFGEGSWLTVV.

The gene calls are TRBV5-1 and TRBJ1-5, with D tentatively TRBD1 (5 bases). Germline V gene lookup returns CDR1 SGHRS and CDR2 YFSETQ. The CDR3 covers 13 residues. The V end lost 0 bases, the J end lost 11 bases, and 12 bases lay between the germline ends. The CDR3 spells CASSLELTGTQHF. In nucleotides, the CDR3 is TGCGCCAGCAGCTTGGAACTAACAGGAACCCAGCATTTT.

By its share, this clone is medium-sized (0.01 to 0.1%). This chain connects TRBV6-1 to TRBJ1-5, with 7 bases aligning to TRBD1. The germline gives CDR1 MNHNS, CDR2 SASEGT. CDR3 length equals 16 residues. Trimming took 3 bases from V and 0 from J; bases not matched to a gene: 5. The CDR3 region is CASSERGLGSNQPQHF. The CDR3 DNA follows: TGTGCCAGCAGTGAGAGGGGGCTTGGTAGCAATCAGCCCCAGCATTTT.

This clone was recorded once. The chain recombines TRBV2 with TRBJ1-5; 9 bases line up with TRBD1. Germline V gene data show CDR1 as SNHLY and CDR2 as FYNNEI. This CDR3 has 14 residues. J was trimmed by 5 bases and V by 5 bases; bases with no gene match: 4. CDR3 nucleotide sequence: TGTGCCAGCAGTTGGACAGGGGAAGATCAGCCCCAGCATTTT. Protein sequence: CASSWTGEDQPQHF.

The V gene is TRBV12-1, the J gene TRBJ2-3; the D call of TRBD2 is as the table states it, not checked on the DNA. TRBV12-1 is flagged as a pseudogene. The CDR3 runs 16 residues. The CDR3 DNA is TGTGCCAGCAGCTATGAGACTAGCGGGAACACAGATACGCAGTATTTT. Its translation: CASSYETSGNTDTQYF.

The chain joins TRBV27 to TRBJ1-2, with 9 bases fitting TRBD1. Looked up from germline, CDR1 is MNHEY and CDR2 is SMNVEV (reference sequence). The CDR3 sequence is 15 residues long. Germline trimming cut 5 bases from V and 2 bases from J; bases unmatched to any gene: 6. CDR3: CASSITGTGNYGYTF. CDR3 DNA sequence: TGTGCCAGCAGTATCACCGGGACAGGGAACTATGGCTACACCTTC.

This chain joins TRBV2 and TRBJ1-4, with TRBD1 identical over 7 bases. V gave up 6 bases and J gave up 8 bases; unmatched junction bases: 9. From germline, CDR1 is SNHLY and CDR2 FYNNEI. The CDR3 is 14 residues long. CDR3 loop: CASSRQGRGEKLFF. As DNA, the CDR3 is TGTGCCAGCAGCCGACAGGGACGGGGCGAAAAACTGTTTTTT. Supplemented by reference TRBV2 and TRBJ1-4, the full variable domain reads EPEVTQTPSHQVTQMGQEVILRCVPISNHLYFYWYRQILGQKVEFLVSFYNNEISEKSEIFDDQFSVERPDGSNFTLKIRSTKLEDSAMYFCASSRQGRGEKLFFGSGTQLSVL.

The rearrangement links TRBV7-9 to TRBJ1-1; 7 positions agree with TRBD1. Germline V lookup: CDR1 SEHNR, CDR2 FQNEAQ (reference sequence). Trimming removed 3 bases from V and 0 bases from J; junction bases left unmatched: 7. The CDR3 has 16 residues. CDR3 sequence (DNA): TGTGCCAGCAGCTTGGCAGGACAGGTCGTGAACACTGAAGCTTTCTTT. Its protein product is CASSLAGQVVNTEAFF.

This rearrangement joins TRBV9 to TRBJ1-1; TRBD1 agrees at 11 bases. V lost 4 bases, J lost 5 bases, and 10 bases stayed unmatched. CDR1 and CDR2 (germline): SGDLS, YYNGEE. The CDR3 runs 16 residues. The DNA for the CDR3 is TGTGCCAGCAGCAGGGAAGGGACAGGGGGGGGAACTGAAGCTTTCTTT. It encodes CASSREGTGGGTEAFF.

The chain recombines TRBV19 with TRBJ2-1; TRBD1 matches at 8 bases. J was trimmed by 10 bases and V by 6 bases; bases with no gene match: 5. Per germline, CDR1 LNHDA and CDR2 SQIVND (reference sequence). This CDR3 comprises 12 residues. The CDR3 spells CASSSRDREQFF. For the CDR3, the DNA is TGTGCCAGTAGCTCCCGGGACAGGGAGCAGTTCTTC.

The chain carries TRBV2 and TRBJ2-5; D call uncertain. The CDR3 is 11 amino acids. The germline V gene has CDR1 SNHLY and CDR2 FYNNEI. Trimming shortened V by 4 bases and J by 5 bases, and 5 bases separated the two germline ends. As DNA, the CDR3 is TGTGCCAGCAGTGCCTTGGAGACCCAGTACTTC. This gives the protein CASSALETQYF. The variable domain in full, with the rest retrieved from reference TRBV2 and TRBJ2-5, is EPEVTQTPSHQVTQMGQEVILRCVPISNHLYFYWYRQILGQKVEFLVSFYNNEISEKSEIFDDQFSVERPDGSNFTLKIRSTKLEDSAMYFCASSALETQYFGPGTRLLVL.

In this sample, this clone turned up a few times. The chain joins TRBV7-3 to TRBJ2-3, with a tentative D call TRBD2 (7 bases). The CDR3 is made up of 14 amino acids. CDR1 and CDR2 (germline): SGHTA, FQGTGA. With 2 bases removed from V and 2 bases from J, the gap between germline ends came to 8 bases. CDR3 sequence: CASSLAGATDTQYF. The DNA of the CDR3 is TGTGCCAGCAGCTTAGCGGGGGCCACAGATACGCAGTATTTT.

The chain uses TRBV6-5 and TRBJ2-3; 11 bases align to TRBD1. V lost 6 bases to trimming and J lost 6 bases; unmatched junction nucleotides: 8. Germline CDR1 reads MNHEY; CDR2 reads SVGAGI. CDR3 length: 15 residues. Written as DNA, the CDR3 is TGTGCCAGCAGCAGCGGGGGACAGGGGGGGGATACGCAGTATTTT. Translated, it gives CASSSGGQGGDTQYF.

Here the CDR3 reads CASSFRGQAYEQYF. The CDR3 DNA sequence: TGTGCCAGCAGCTTCAGGGGACAAGCCTACGAGCAGTACTTC. V gene TRBV5-6 combines with J gene TRBJ2-7, with D possibly TRBD1 on 6 matching bases. The V gene's germline CDR1 is SGHDT and CDR2 YYEEEE. Trimming cost V 2 bases and J 2 bases, with 11 bases left between them. The CDR3 is 14 residues long.

This clone was counted a few times. At one of its ends the junction is not consistent with the germline gene, which may arise from a read error. The J gene is TRBJ2-7, the V gene TRBV7-7; D possibly corresponds to TRBD2 (6 bases). The CDR3 runs to 15 residues. Germline V gene lookup returns CDR1 SSHAT and CDR2 FNYEAQ (reference sequence). The CDR3 loop reads CASSPNAGISYEQYF. The CDR3 coding sequence is TGTGCTAGCAGCCCTAATGCGGGAATCTCCTACGAGCAGTACTTC.

V and J are TRBV7-3 and TRBJ2-3; D not certain. Germline CDR1 and CDR2: SGHTA and FQGTGA. This CDR3 is 13 amino acids long. V dropped 5 bases and J dropped 3 bases, with 9 bases sitting between them. In nucleotides, the CDR3 is TGTGCCAGCAGCCCAGACTGGACAGATACGCAGTATTTT. Protein sequence: CASSPDWTDTQYF.

In its sample, this clone was seen once. The chain carries TRBV7-3 and TRBJ1-6, with 7 positions matching TRBD1. The CDR3 has 14 residues. The trim removed 8 bases at V and 7 bases at J, leaving 8 bases unmatched. Germline V gene sequence: CDR1 SGHTA, CDR2 FQGTGA. Here the CDR3 reads CASSPGTANSPLHF. The CDR3 DNA sequence: TGTGCCAGCTCCCCCGGGACAGCAAATTCACCCCTCCACTTT. Combining the CDR3 with reference TRBV7-3 and TRBJ1-6 gives the whole variable domain GAGVSQTPSNKVTEKGKYVELRCDPISGHTALYWYRQSLGQGPEFLIYFQGTGAADDSGLPNDRFFAVRPEGSVSTLKIQRTERGDSAVYLCASSPGTANSPLHFGNGTRLTVT.

The CDR3 DNA follows: TGCGCCAGCAGCTATGGACAGGGAGGGGAGCAGTTCTTC. Translated: CASSYGQGGEQFF. This chain uses TRBV5-1 with TRBJ2-1; weak D call: TRBD1 (8 bases). The germline CDR1 and CDR2 sequences are SGHRS and YFSETQ. The CDR3 runs 13 residues. V was cut by 3 bases and J by 10 bases, with 14 bases left in between.

The rearrangement joins TRBV19 to TRBJ2-7; TRBD1 matches at 8 bases. The junction had 10 bases not matched to a gene; V was cut back by 3 bases and J by 6 bases. Germline assignment: CDR1 LNHDA and CDR2 SQIVND (reference sequence). CDR3 length: 15 residues. The CDR3 coding sequence is TGTGCCAGTAGTATCCCCCCGACAGGGGTCGGCGAGCAGTACTTC. Protein: CASSIPPTGVGEQYF.

V is TRBV7-2 and J is TRBJ2-5, with TRBD2 matching over 11 bases. J gave up 5 bases and V 5 bases, and 7 bases lay outside the gene matches. The CDR3 consists of 15 residues. Germline CDR1 is SGHTA and CDR2 is FQGNSA. CDR3 residues: CASSPTSGTRETQYF. As DNA, the CDR3 is TGTGCCAGCAGCCCGACTAGCGGGACTCGGGAGACCCAGTACTTC.

The chain joins TRBV14 to TRBJ2-5, with TRBD2 identical over 11 bases. V lost 2 bases and J lost 4; bases outside the gene matches: 3. This CDR3 contains 15 residues. Germline CDR1 reads SGHDN; CDR2 reads FVKESK. The CDR3 sequence: CASSQIAGGRETQYF. CDR3 nucleotide sequence: TGTGCCAGCAGCCAAATAGCGGGAGGGCGAGAGACCCAGTACTTC. Variable domain in full (rest from reference TRBV14 and TRBJ2-5): EAGVTQFPSHSVIEKGQTVTLRCDPISGHDNLYWYRRVMGKEIKFLLHFVKESKQDESGMPNNRFLAERTGGTYSTLKVQPAELEDSGVYFCASSQIAGGRETQYFGPGTRLLVL.

The V and J genes are TRBV7-6 and TRBJ2-6; D is unclear. Germline V gives CDR1 SGHVS, CDR2 FNYEAQ. The CDR3 runs to 15 residues. Deletions cut 4 bases from V and 4 bases from J, with 11 bases between. This CDR3 reads CASSSTAAGANVLTF. The CDR3 DNA reads TGTGCCAGCAGCTCGACCGCGGCCGGGGCCAACGTCCTGACTTTC.

A single count supports this clone. This chain connects TRBV2 to TRBJ1-6, with 7 bases identical to TRBD1. V shed 5 bases, J shed 7 bases, and the junction held 5 bases outside the gene matches. The CDR3 length is 14 residues. Germline V gene data show CDR1 as SNHLY and CDR2 as FYNNEI. CDR3 region: CASSNQGVNSPLHF. CDR3 coding DNA: TGTGCCAGCAGTAACCAGGGGGTAAATTCACCCCTCCACTTT.